One and the same sample provided the 5 T cell receptor beta chains below, sequenced in a study of T cell responses to AZD1222 COVID-19 vaccine. Assay used: immunoSEQ multiplex PCR; TCRdb lists only in-frame clones, some missing. The sample lists around 180,000 clones; roughly 88% were seen once. Here the sequenced sample was peripheral blood, taken on day 0 of AZD1222 vaccination. The receptors shown here come from an adult in good health.

This chain joins TRBV7-2 and TRBJ2-1; the D call may be TRBD1 or TRBD2 (6 bases each). This CDR3 contains 16 residues. V lost 2 bases and J lost 4, with 15 bases in between. Germline CDR1 reads SGHTA; CDR2 reads FQGNSA. This CDR3 reads CASSLKRGGLYNEQFF. CDR3 sequence (DNA): TGTGCCAGCAGCTTAAAAAGAGGGGGGCTTTACAATGAGCAGTTCTTC.

The gene calls are TRBV3-1 (or the pseudogene TRBV3-2) and TRBJ2-7, with D possibly matching TRBD2 (5 bases). Trimming took 1 base from V and 6 from J, leaving 10 bases between them. Germline values: CDR1 LGHDT, CDR2 YNNKEL (reference sequence). The CDR3 consists of 13 residues. The CDR3, as DNA: TGTGCCAGCAGCCAAGTAGCGCGTTCCGAGCAGTACTTC. Amino acid sequence: CASSQVARSEQYF.

The chain links TRBV4-1 to TRBJ1-3; 9 nucleotides match TRBD1. J lost 4 bases, V lost 1 base, and 5 bases had no gene match. The length of the CDR3 is 16 residues. Germline V gene data show CDR1 as MGHRA and CDR2 as YSYEKL. The CDR3 loop is CASSQGDRVGGNTIYF. Written as DNA, the CDR3 is TGCGCCAGCAGCCAAGGGGACAGGGTAGGAGGAAACACCATATATTTT.

The chain is built from TRBV5-1 and TRBJ2-3; D is unclear. The CDR3 is 16 residues long. CDR1 SGHRS and CDR2 YFSETQ come from the germline V gene. Trimming left V 6 bases short and J 6 bases short, with 23 bases between. The chain's CDR3 is CASNESPLTSGDTQYF. The CDR3 DNA is TGCGCCAGCAACGAAAGCCCGCTGACGTCCGGGGATACGCAGTATTTT.

V usage is TRBV19 and J usage is TRBJ2-3; weak D call: TRBD1 (6 bases). The CDR3 sequence is 16 residues long. Germline CDR1 is LNHDA and CDR2 is SQIVND (reference sequence). Trimming cost V 1 base and J 1 base, with 12 bases left between them. The CDR3 region has the DNA TGTGCCAGTAGTATAGTAGTGGGGGCGGGCACAGATACGCAGTATTTT. Its translation: CASSIVVGAGTDTQYF.